The next 5 T cell receptor beta chains were all read from a single sample in a study of cytomegalovirus exposure and HLA in healthy donors. Sequencing was performed with immunoSEQ multiplex PCR; in TCRdb, only in-frame clones are kept and a portion is missing. The sample lists 130,000 to 150,000 clones, approximately 91% seen once, with about 0.7% in the top ten. Sequences were obtained from PBMCs. These receptors all come from a young man in good health and CMV-seronegative.

The chain is built from TRBV13 and TRBJ1-3; no clear D gene. The CDR3 loop spans 17 amino acids. Per the germline V gene, CDR1 is PRHDT and CDR2 is FYEKMQ (reference sequence). V was shortened by 3 bases and J by 0 bases, with 15 bases between the two germline ends. The CDR3 DNA sequence: TGTGCCAGCAGCTTCAGCGACGGATTGTCCTCTGGAAACACCATATATTTT. This codes for CASSFSDGLSSGNTIYF.

This clone occurred once. The chain couples TRBV18 to TRBJ2-3; D ambiguous. CDR3 length: 13 amino acids. Germline V lookup: CDR1 KGHSH, CDR2 LQKENI. V was trimmed by 0 bases and J by 5 bases, leaving 6 bases between them. CDR3 residues: CASSPPVRDTQYF. CDR3 coding DNA: TGTGCCAGCTCACCACCGGTGAGAGATACGCAGTATTTT.

In this sample, this clone turned up once. The CDR3 here is CASSFTGGLQPQHF. The DNA of the CDR3 is TGTGCCAGCAGCTTTACAGGGGGCCTTCAGCCCCAGCATTTT. This chain uses TRBV7-2 with TRBJ1-5; TRBD1 aligns across 9 bases. The V gene's germline CDR1 is SGHTA and CDR2 FQGNSA. The CDR3 totals 14 residues. Trimming cost V 3 bases and J 6 bases; bases outside gene matches: 3.

The rearrangement links TRBV11-2 to TRBJ2-4; 8 bases align to TRBD2. The CDR3 consists of 17 residues. V dropped 5 bases and J dropped 12; count of bases not matched to a gene: 21. Per germline, CDR1 SGHAT and CDR2 FQNNGV. In DNA, the CDR3 is TGTGCCAGCAGCGGACTCTCCGCGGGACTAGTTAAGGGTTATCAGTACTTC. Encoded protein: CASSGLSAGLVKGYQYF. Using reference TRBV11-2 and TRBJ2-4 for the parts outside the CDR3, the full variable domain is EAGVAQSPRYKIIEKRQSVAFWCNPISGHATLYWYQQILGQGPKLLIQFQNNGVVDDSQLPKDRFSAERLKGVDSTLKIQPAKLEDSAVYLCASSGLSAGLVKGYQYFGAGTRLSVL.

The chain uses TRBV10-2 and TRBJ2-1; 8 bases agree with TRBD2. Germline CDR1 reads WSHSY; CDR2 reads SAAADI. V gave up 5 bases and J gave up 2 bases; unmatched junction bases: 5. This CDR3 region has 15 residues. CDR3 nucleotides: TGCGCCAGCAGTAGCGGGAGTGGGGCCTACAATGAGCAGTTCTTC. Its protein is CASSSGSGAYNEQFF.